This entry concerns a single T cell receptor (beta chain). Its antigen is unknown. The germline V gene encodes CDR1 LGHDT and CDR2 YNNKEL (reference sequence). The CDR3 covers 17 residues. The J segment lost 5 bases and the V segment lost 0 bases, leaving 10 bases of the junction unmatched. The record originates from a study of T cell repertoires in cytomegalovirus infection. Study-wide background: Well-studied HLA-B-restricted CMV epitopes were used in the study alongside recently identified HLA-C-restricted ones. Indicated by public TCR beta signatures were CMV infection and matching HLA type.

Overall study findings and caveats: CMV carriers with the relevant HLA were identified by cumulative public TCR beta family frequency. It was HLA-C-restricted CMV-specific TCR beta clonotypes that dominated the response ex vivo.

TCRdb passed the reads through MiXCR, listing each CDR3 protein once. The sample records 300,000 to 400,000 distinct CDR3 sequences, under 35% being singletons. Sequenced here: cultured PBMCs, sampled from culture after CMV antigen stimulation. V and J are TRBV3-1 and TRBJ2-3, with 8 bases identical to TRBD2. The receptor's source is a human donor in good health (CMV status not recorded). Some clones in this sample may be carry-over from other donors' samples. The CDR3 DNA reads TGTGCCAGCAGCCAAGAGGTAGCGGGAACAGGCGGAGATACGCAGTATTTT. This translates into CASSQEVAGTGGDTQYF.